This T cell receptor (beta chain) was sequenced for a study of blood T cell repertoires in COVID-19 (dated by TCRdb to the early 2020s). Study-wide context: Collaborator samples came from the United States, Italy and Spain and covered acute and convalescent phases of COVID-19. The prospective study material was composed of cDNA or gDNA derived from T cells, B-cell-depleted T cells, or PBMCs. Subjects who had been exposed to COVID-19, were actively infected with it, or had recovered from it provided the deeply sampled blood TCRbeta repertoires that made up the dataset. The repertoires were made available in a free public database intended to serve as a resource for research on the immune response to SARS-CoV-2. The samples were drawn from two sources: the first 160 participants of the ongoing ImmuneRACE study, and 1,200 or so subjects contributed by 6 global collaborators. Sample metadata almost always included a de-identified subject ID, COVID-19 status, age in years and sex. Where available, HLA class I and class II types were obtained from metadata supplied by the sample provider rather than from assay-based typing. The research as a whole found: How much clinical and demographic metadata was included differed by source and by participant, and the metadata was provided uncurated.

Cut back by 6 bases and 10 bases, the V and J ends lie 12 bases apart. The CDR3 runs 11 residues from the cysteine to the phenylalanine. CDR3 DNA only is kept here, 33 bases in frame from base 1. A note on this clone: Its antigen is unknown. Base-call qualities are not available, and no considerably larger clone is one nucleotide away.

TCRbeta CDR3 regions were amplified from genomic DNA using the immunoSEQ Assay, a bias-controlled multiplex PCR. The original pipeline was this. The number of nucleated cells in each sample was estimated from the amplification of reference gene primers within the assay. Sequence reads were collapsed and filtered to measure the absolute abundance of every unique TCRbeta CDR3 rearrangement. For each sample, productive Simpson clonality was calculated as the square root of Simpson's diversity index across productive rearrangements. This is the immuneACCESS table as TCRdb keeps it, with only in-frame sequences that have V and J called. A part of the clones is gone; compared with another copy, unresolved V genes explain less than half, and the rest is unexplained. The V and J calls and the clone size are those of that table, but D and trimming were determined from the DNA. The sample table holds fewer than 75,000 clones, of which more than 75% were seen once. 5.5% to 8.5% of the sample belongs to the ten largest clones.

Each collaborating institution followed its own protocols to collect whole blood in K2EDTA tubes. For TCRbeta analysis, collaborators shipped samples in one of three forms: frozen whole blood, isolated PBMCs, or DNA extracted from either of those sample types. This TCR came from a man between 60 and 75 years old with active or convalescent COVID-19. The material sequenced was peripheral blood. The chain employs TRBV12-3 or TRBV12-4 and TRBJ1-1, with TRBD1 perhaps the D gene, on 6 matching bases. The CDR3 region has the sequence CASRLTGRAFF. The DNA sequence is given as TGTGCCAGCAGGTTAACAGGGAGAGCTTTCTTT.